This entry features one T cell receptor beta chain sequence. This specimen comes from a study of blood T cell repertoires in COVID-19. Across the whole study: Acute and convalescent COVID-19 samples came from the United States, Italy and Spain. T cells, B-cell-depleted T cells, or PBMCs supplied cDNA or gDNA.

How the authors handled the data: Nucleated cell number was recorded as an estimate derived from reference gene primer amplification. Here immunoSEQ multiplex PCR was the method, and the copy in TCRdb shows in-frame clones only, minus some. V, J and clone size are taken as reported in that table, and D and trimming were inferred from the DNA itself. The sample holds roughly 77,000 clones, roughly 90% seen once. The sample comprised peripheral blood. This TCR derives from a man aged 50-60 years with active COVID-19.

The CDR3 here is CASSLVPNYGYTF. Here the CDR3 DNA reads TGTGCCAGCAGCTTAGTCCCAAACTATGGCTACACCTTC. The chain has TRBV7-9 and TRBJ1-2, with no clear D. This CDR3 has 13 amino acids. CDR1 is SEHNR and CDR2 is FQNEAQ in the germline V gene (reference sequence). V was trimmed by 1 base and J by 2 bases, leaving 5 bases between them.